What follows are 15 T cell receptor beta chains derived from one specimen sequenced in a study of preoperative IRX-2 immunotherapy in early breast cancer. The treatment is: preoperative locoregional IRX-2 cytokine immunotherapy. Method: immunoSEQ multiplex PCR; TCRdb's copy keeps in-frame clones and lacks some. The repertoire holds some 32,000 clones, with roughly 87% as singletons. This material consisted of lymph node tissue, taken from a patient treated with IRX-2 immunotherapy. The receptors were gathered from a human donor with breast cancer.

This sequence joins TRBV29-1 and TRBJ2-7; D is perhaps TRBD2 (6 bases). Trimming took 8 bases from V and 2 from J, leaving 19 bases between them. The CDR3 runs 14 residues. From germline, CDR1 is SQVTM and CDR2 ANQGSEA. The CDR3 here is CSPRPPGLPYEQYF. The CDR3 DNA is TGCAGCCCCCGCCCACCGGGACTTCCCTACGAGCAGTACTTC.

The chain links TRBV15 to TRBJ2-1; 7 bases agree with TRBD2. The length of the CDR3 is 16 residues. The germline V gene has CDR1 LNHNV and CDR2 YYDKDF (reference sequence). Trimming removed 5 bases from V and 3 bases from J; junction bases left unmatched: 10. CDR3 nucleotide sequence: TGTGCCACCAGCCATACTGACGGCGGGAGCTACAATGAGCAGTTCTTC. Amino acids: CATSHTDGGSYNEQFF.

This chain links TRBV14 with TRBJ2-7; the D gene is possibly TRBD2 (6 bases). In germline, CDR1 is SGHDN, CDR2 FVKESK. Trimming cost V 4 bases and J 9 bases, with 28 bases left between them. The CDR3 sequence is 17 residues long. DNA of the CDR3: TGTGCCAGCAGCCGCCCGGAGGGGTCAGGGATCGGGACGGGGCAGTACTTC. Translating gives CASSRPEGSGIGTGQYF.

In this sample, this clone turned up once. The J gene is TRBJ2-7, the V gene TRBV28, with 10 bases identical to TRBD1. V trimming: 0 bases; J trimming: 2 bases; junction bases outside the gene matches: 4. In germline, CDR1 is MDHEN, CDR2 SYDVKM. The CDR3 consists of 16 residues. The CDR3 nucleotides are TGTGCCAGCAGTTTATGGGACAGGGGGGCCCCCTACGAGCAGTACTTC. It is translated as CASSLWDRGAPYEQYF.

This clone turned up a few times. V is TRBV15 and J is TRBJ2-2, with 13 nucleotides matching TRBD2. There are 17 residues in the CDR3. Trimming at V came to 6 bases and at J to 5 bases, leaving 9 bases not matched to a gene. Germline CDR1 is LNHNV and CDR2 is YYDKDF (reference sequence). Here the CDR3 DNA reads TGTGCCACCAGGCCGGGACTAGCGGGGCCCTCTACCGGGGAGCTGTTTTTT. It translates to CATRPGLAGPSTGELFF.

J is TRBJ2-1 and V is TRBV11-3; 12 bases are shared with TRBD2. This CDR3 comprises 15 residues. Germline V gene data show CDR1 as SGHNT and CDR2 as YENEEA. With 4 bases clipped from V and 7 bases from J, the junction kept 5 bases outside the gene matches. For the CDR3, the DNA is TGTGCCAGCAGCTCCAGGACTAGCGGGAAAAATGAGCAGTTCTTC. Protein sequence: CASSSRTSGKNEQFF.

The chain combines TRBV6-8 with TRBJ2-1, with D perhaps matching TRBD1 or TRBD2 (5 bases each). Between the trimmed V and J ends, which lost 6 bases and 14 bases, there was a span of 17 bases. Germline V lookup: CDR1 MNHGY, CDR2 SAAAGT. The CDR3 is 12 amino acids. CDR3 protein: CASSRSTGRKFF. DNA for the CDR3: TGTGCCAGCAGCCGATCAACGGGACGGAAGTTCTTC.

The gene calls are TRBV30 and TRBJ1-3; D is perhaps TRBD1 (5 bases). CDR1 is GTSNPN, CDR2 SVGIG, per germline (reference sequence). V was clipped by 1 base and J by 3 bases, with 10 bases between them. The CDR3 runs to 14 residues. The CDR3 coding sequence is TGTGCCTGGAGTGGTGGGACTGGTGGAAACACCATATATTTT. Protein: CAWSGGTGGNTIYF.

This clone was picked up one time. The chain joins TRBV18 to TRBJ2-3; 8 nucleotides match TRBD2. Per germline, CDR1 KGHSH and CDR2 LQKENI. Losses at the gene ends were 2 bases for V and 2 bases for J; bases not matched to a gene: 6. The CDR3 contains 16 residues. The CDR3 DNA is TGTGCCAGCTCACCAAGCGCGGGAGGACCCACAGATACGCAGTATTTT. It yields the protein CASSPSAGGPTDTQYF.

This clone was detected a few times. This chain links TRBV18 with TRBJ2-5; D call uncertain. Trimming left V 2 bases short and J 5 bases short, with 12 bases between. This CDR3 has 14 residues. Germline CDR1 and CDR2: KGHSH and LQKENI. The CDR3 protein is CASSPGVRRETQYF. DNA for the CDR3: TGTGCCAGCTCACCAGGGGTTCGGCGTGAGACCCAGTACTTC.

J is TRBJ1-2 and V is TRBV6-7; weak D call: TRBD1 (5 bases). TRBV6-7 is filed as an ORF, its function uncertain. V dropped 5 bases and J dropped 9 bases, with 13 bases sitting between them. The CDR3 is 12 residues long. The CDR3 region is CASSLLRGSYTF. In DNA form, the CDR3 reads TGTGCCAGCAGTCTACTAAGGGGAAGCTACACCTTC.

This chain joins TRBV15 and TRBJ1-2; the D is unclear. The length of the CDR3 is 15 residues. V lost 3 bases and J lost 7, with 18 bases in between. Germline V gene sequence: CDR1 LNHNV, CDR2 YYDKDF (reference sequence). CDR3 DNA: TGTGCCACCAGCAGGGGTCATTCGGTGGGCGGTGGCTACACCTTC. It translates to CATSRGHSVGGGYTF.

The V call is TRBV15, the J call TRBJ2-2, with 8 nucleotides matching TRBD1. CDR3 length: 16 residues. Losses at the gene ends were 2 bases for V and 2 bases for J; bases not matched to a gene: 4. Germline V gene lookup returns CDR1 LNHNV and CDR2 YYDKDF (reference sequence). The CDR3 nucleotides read TGTGCCACCAGCAGACCGGACAGGGTAAACACCGGGGAGCTGTTTTTT. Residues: CATSRPDRVNTGELFF.

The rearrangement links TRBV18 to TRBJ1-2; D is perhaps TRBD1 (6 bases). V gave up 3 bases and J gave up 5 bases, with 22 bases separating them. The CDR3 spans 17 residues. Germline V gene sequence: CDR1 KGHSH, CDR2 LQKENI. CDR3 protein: CASSPATGPQSVYGYTF. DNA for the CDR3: TGTGCCAGCTCACCGGCAACAGGGCCCCAATCCGTATATGGCTACACCTTC.

The CDR3 reads CASSYQGFLSDTQYF. The CDR3 nucleotides are TGTGCCAGCAGTTATCAGGGCTTTCTATCAGATACGCAGTATTTT. V and J are TRBV6-8 and TRBJ2-3; TRBD1 might be the D (5 bases). This CDR3 region has 15 residues. V lost 3 bases to trimming and J lost 4 bases, with 14 bases between them. In germline, CDR1 is MNHGY, CDR2 SAAAGT.